This T cell receptor (beta chain) appears in the sequencing data of a study of T cell responses to AZD1222 COVID-19 vaccine. Broader study findings: Seropositivity was recorded at baseline in only 5 or 6 AZD1222 recipients. The sample set comprised mostly white British donors with more females, and clonal diversity was possibly underestimated.

The repertoire was sequenced with immunoSEQ multiplex PCR; TCRdb's copy has only in-frame clones and lacks some. The sample carries approximately 210,000 clones, 80% to 95% recorded once. This CDR3 region has 16 residues. V dropped 4 bases and J dropped 2; count of bases not matched to a gene: 11. Germline V gene lookup returns CDR1 LNHNV and CDR2 YYDKDF (reference sequence). Comment on this clone: The antigen is unknown.

This rearrangement joins TRBV15 to TRBJ2-7, with 7 bases fitting TRBD1. This specimen consisted of peripheral blood, obtained 28 days after the second AZD1222 dose. The sequence was collected from an adult who received the AZD1222 COVID-19 vaccine. The CDR3 protein is CATSNSARGGPYEQYF. DNA for the CDR3: TGTGCCACCAGCAACTCAGCCAGAGGGGGCCCCTACGAGCAGTACTTC.